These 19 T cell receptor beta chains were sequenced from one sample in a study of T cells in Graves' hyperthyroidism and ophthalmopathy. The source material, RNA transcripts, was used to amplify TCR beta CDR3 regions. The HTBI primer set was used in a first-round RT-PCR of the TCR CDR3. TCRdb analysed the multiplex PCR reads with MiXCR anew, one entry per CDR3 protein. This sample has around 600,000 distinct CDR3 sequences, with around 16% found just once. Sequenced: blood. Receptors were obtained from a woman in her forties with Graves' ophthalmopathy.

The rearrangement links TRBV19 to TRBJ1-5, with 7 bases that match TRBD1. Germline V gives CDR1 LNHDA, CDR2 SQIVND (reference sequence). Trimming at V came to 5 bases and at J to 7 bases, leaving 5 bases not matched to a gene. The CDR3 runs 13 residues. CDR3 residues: CASSRGGTQPQHF. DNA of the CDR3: TGTGCCAGTAGTCGAGGGGGCACGCAGCCCCAGCATTTT.

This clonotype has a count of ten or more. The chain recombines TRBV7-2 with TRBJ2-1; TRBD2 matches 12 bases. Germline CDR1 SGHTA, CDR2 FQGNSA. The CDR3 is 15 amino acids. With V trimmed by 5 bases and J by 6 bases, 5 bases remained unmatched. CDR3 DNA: TGTGCCAGCAGCCGCGGGACTAGCGGGCCCAATGAGCAGTTCTTC. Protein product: CASSRGTSGPNEQFF. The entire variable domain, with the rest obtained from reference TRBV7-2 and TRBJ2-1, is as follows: GAGVSQSPSNKVTEKGKDVELRCDPISGHTALYWYRQSLGQGLEFLIYFQGNSAPDKSGLPSDRFSAERTGGSVSTLTIQRTQQEDSAVYLCASSRGTSGPNEQFFGPGTRLTVL.

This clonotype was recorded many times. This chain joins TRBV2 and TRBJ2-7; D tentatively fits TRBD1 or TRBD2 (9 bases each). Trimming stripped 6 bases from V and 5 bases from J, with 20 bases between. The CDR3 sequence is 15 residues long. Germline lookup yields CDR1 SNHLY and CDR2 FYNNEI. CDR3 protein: CASRDRGGRAHEQYF. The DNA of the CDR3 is TGTGCCAGCAGGGACAGGGGCGGGAGGGCCCACGAGCAGTACTTC.

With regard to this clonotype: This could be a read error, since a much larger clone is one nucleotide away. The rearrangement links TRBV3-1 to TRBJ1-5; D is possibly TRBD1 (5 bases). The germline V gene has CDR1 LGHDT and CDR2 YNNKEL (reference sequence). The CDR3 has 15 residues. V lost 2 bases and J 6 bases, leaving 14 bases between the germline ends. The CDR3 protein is CASSQRFRDAQPQHF. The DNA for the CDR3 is TGTGCCAGCAGCCAACGATTCCGGGACGCTCAGCCCCAGCATTTT. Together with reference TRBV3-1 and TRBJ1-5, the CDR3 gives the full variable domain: DTAVSQTPKYLVTQMGNDKSIKCEQNLGHDTMYWYKQDSKKFLKIMFSYNNKELIINETVPNRFSPKSPDKAHLNLHINSLELGDSAVYFCASSQRFRDAQPQHFGDGTRLSIL.

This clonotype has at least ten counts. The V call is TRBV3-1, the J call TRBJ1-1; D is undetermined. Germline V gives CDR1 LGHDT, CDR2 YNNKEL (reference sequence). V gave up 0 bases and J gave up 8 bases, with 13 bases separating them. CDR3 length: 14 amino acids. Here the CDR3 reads CASSQDDRHQEAFF. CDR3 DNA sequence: TGTGCCAGCAGCCAAGATGACCGCCATCAAGAAGCTTTCTTT. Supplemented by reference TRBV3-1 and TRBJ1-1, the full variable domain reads DTAVSQTPKYLVTQMGNDKSIKCEQNLGHDTMYWYKQDSKKFLKIMFSYNNKELIINETVPNRFSPKSPDKAHLNLHINSLELGDSAVYFCASSQDDRHQEAFFGQGTRLTVV.

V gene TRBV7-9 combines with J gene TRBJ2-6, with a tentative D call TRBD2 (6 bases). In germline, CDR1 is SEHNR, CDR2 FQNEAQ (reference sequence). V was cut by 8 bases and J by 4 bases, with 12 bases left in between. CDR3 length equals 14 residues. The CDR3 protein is CASGGSAGANVLTF. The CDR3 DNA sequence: TGTGCCAGCGGAGGGAGCGCGGGGGCCAACGTCCTGACTTTC.

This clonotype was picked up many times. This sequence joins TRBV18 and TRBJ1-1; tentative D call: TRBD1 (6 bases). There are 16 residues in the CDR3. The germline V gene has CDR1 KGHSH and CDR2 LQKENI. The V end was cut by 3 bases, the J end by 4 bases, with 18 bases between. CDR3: CASSPSTGTVGTEAFF. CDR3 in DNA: TGTGCCAGCTCACCGTCGACAGGTACGGTGGGCACTGAAGCTTTCTTT.

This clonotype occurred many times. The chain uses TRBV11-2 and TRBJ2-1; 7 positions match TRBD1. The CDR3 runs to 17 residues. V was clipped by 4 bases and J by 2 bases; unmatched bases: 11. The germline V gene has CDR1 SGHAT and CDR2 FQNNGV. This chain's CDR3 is CASSSLRDRDTYNEQFF. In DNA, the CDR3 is TGTGCCAGCAGCTCACTGCGCGACAGGGACACCTACAATGAGCAGTTCTTC.

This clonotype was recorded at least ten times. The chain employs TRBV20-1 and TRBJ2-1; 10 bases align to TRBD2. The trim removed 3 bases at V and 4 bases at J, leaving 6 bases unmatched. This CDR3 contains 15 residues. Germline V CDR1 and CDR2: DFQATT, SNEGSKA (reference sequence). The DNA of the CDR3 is TGCAGTGCTAGCAGAGCAGCGGGGGGGTACAATGAGCAGTTCTTC. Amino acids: CSASRAAGGYNEQFF.

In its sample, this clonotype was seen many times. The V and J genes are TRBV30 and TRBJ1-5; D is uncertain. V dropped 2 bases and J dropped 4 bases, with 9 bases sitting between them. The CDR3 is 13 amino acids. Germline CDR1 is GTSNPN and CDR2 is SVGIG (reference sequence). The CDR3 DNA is TGTGCCTGGAGTTTCAGCTCTAATCAGCCCCAGCATTTT. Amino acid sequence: CAWSFSSNQPQHF. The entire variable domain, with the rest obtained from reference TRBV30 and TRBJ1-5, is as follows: SQTIHQWPATLVQPVGSPLSLECTVEGTSNPNLYWYRQAAGRGLQLLFYSVGIGQISSEVPQNLSASRPQDRQFILSSKKLLLSDSGFYLCAWSFSSNQPQHFGDGTRLSIL.

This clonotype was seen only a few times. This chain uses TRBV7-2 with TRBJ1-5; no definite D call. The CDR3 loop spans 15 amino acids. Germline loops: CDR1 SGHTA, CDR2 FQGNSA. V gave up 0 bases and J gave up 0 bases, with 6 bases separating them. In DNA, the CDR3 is TGTGCCAGCAGCTTAGCATCGTATAGCAATCAGCCCCAGCATTTT. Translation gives CASSLASYSNQPQHF.

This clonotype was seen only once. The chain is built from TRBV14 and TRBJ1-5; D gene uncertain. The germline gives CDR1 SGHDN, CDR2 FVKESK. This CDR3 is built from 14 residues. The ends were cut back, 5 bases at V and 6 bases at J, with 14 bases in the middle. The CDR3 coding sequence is TGTGCCAGCAGCGCCGGCGAGGAAAGTCAGCCCCAGCATTTT. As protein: CASSAGEESQPQHF.

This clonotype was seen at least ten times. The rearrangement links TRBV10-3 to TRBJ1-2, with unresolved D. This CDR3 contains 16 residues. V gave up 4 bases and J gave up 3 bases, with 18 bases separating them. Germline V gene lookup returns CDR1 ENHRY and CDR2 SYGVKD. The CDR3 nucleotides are TGTGCCATCAGTGCCCAGTTATTGAATTCTGACTATGGCTACACCTTC. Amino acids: CAISAQLLNSDYGYTF.

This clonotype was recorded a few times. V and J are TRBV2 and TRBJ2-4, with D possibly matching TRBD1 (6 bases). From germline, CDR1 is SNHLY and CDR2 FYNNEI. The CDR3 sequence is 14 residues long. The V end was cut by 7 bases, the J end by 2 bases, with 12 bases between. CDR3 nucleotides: TGTGCCAGCAACGAGGACAGAACCAAAAACATTCAGTACTTC. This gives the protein CASNEDRTKNIQYF.

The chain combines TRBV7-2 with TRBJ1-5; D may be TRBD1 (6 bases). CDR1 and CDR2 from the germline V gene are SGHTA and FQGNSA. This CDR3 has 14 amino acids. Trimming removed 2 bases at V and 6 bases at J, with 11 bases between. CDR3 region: CASSLSRGGQPQHF. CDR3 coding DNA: TGTGCCAGCAGCTTATCCAGGGGTGGTCAGCCCCAGCATTTT. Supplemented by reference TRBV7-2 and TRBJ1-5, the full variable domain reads GAGVSQSPSNKVTEKGKDVELRCDPISGHTALYWYRQSLGQGLEFLIYFQGNSAPDKSGLPSDRFSAERTGGSVSTLTIQRTQQEDSAVYLCASSLSRGGQPQHFGDGTRLSIL.

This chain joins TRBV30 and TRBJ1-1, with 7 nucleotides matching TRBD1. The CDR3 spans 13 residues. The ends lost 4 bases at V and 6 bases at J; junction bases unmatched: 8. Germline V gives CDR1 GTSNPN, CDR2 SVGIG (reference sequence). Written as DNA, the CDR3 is TGTGCCTGGACTATCAGGGGGTGGTCTGAAGCTTTCTTT. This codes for CAWTIRGWSEAFF.

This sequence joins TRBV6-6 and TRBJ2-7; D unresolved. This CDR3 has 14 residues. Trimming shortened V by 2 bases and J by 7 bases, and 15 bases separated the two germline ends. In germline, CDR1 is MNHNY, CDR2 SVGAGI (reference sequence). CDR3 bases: TGTGCCAGCAGTTACGACCCCCATACCCGTGAGCAGTACTTC. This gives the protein CASSYDPHTREQYF.

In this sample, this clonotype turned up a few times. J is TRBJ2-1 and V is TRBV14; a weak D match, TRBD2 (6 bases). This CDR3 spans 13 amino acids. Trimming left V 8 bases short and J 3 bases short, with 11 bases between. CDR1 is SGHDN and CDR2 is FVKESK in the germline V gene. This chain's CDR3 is CASGGQGYNEQFF. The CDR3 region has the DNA TGTGCCAGCGGAGGGCAGGGCTACAATGAGCAGTTCTTC.

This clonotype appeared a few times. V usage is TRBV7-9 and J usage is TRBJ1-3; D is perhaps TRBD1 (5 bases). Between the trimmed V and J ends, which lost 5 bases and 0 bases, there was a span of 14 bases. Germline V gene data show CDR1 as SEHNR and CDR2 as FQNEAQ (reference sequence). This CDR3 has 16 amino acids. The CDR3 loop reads CASSQTRQSSGNTIYF. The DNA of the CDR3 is TGTGCCAGCAGCCAGACCCGACAGAGCTCTGGAAACACCATATATTTT.